Shown below are 28 T cell receptor beta chains from a single sample sequenced in a study of cytomegalovirus exposure and HLA in healthy donors. 13 Jbeta primers and 60 Vbeta primers were used for the PCR. Clones were sequenced by immunoSEQ multiplex PCR, and TCRdb holds only the in-frame ones, with some missing. The repertoire consists of approximately 250,000 clones, with roughly 84% occurring once and the leading ten covering about 0.25%. Sequences were obtained from PBMCs. The receptors were gathered from a girl aged 2-15 years in good health and CMV-seronegative.

V gene TRBV7-8 combines with J gene TRBJ1-1; D is unclear. Germline V gene sequence: CDR1 SGHVS, CDR2 FQNEAQ. Trimming left V 1 base short and J 1 base short, with 7 bases between. This CDR3 has 14 residues. The DNA of the CDR3 is TGTGCCAGCAGCTTAGGTGGCACGAACACTGAAGCTTTCTTT. The encoded protein is CASSLGGTNTEAFF.

This clone was seen only once. The chain is built from TRBV19 and TRBJ2-1; 11 bases are shared with TRBD1. CDR1 LNHDA and CDR2 SQIVND come from the germline V gene (reference sequence). The CDR3 totals 14 residues. Unmatched junction bases numbered 1, after V lost 3 bases and J lost 6 bases. CDR3 sequence (DNA): TGTGCCAGTAGTATGGGGACAGGGGGCAATGAGCAGTTCTTC. It codes for CASSMGTGGNEQFF.

This chain connects TRBV10-3 to TRBJ2-5; 11 bases match TRBD1. V shed 0 bases, J shed 5 bases, and the junction held 14 bases outside the gene matches. This CDR3 spans 19 amino acids. The germline CDR1 and CDR2 sequences are ENHRY and SYGVKD. Here the CDR3 DNA reads TGTGCCATCAGTGAGTCGGAGTTGGGAGGACAGGGGGCCCGGGAGACCCAGTACTTC. Its translation: CAISESELGGQGARETQYF.

The chain joins TRBV27 to TRBJ1-5, with D possibly being TRBD1 (6 bases). This CDR3 is 14 amino acids long. V was trimmed by 5 bases and J by 8 bases, leaving 16 bases between them. Germline V lookup: CDR1 MNHEY, CDR2 SMNVEV (reference sequence). Here the CDR3 DNA reads TGTGCCAGCAGTCGAGGACAGTTGGTTAAGCCCCAGCATTTT. It encodes CASSRGQLVKPQHF.

V usage is TRBV2 and J usage is TRBJ1-2; possible D gene TRBD1, 5 bases. The CDR3 is 16 residues long. The germline CDR1 and CDR2 sequences are SNHLY and FYNNEI. Deletions cut 3 bases from V and 6 bases from J, with 20 bases between. CDR3 amino acids: CASSEGGLGVLDGYTF. Here the CDR3 DNA reads TGTGCCAGCAGTGAGGGGGGATTGGGGGTTCTGGATGGCTACACCTTC.

The rearrangement joins TRBV4-2 to TRBJ2-1; TRBD2 matches at 7 bases. Germline trimming cut 1 base from V and 3 bases from J; bases unmatched to any gene: 9. From germline, CDR1 is LGHNA and CDR2 YNFKEQ. This CDR3 has 17 amino acids. CDR3 protein: CASSQAGAGVSYNEQFF. The CDR3 nucleotides are TGTGCCAGCAGCCAAGCGGGTGCGGGAGTAAGCTACAATGAGCAGTTCTTC.

V usage is TRBV6-1 and J usage is TRBJ1-2; D may be TRBD1 (5 bases). The V and J ends lost 4 bases and 4 bases respectively, with 13 bases between them. CDR3 length: 14 residues. The germline V gene encodes CDR1 MNHNS and CDR2 SASEGT. Here the CDR3 reads CASSVGGGSYGYTF. The CDR3 bases are TGTGCCAGCAGTGTGGGGGGTGGGAGCTATGGCTACACCTTC.

This sequence joins TRBV5-1 and TRBJ2-5, with D possibly being TRBD2 (5 bases). The length of the CDR3 is 14 residues. The V end lost 0 bases, the J end lost 9 bases, and 15 bases lay between the germline ends. Germline V gene data show CDR1 as SGHRS and CDR2 as YFSETQ. As DNA, the CDR3 is TGCGCCAGCAGCTTGGTTGTGGGAGAGGCCGCCCAGTACTTC. It specifies CASSLVVGEAAQYF.

The CDR3 region is CASSAQQGMDEQFF. In nucleotides, the CDR3 is TGTGCCAGCAGCGCCCAACAGGGAATGGATGAGCAGTTCTTC. The rearrangement joins TRBV9 to TRBJ2-1; possibly TRBD1 for D (6 bases). The V gene lost 3 bases and the J gene lost 8 bases, with 15 bases spanning the gap. Germline values: CDR1 SGDLS, CDR2 YYNGEE. The CDR3 consists of 14 residues.

CDR3 sequence (DNA): TGTGCCAGCAGCATAACAGGGCCGTCAGATACGCAGTATTTT. Its translation: CASSITGPSDTQYF. The chain is built from TRBV9 and TRBJ2-3; tentative D call: TRBD1 (6 bases). CDR1 is SGDLS and CDR2 is YYNGEE in the germline V gene. V lost 4 bases, J lost 4 bases, and 13 bases lay in between. This CDR3 spans 14 amino acids.

In its sample, this clone was seen a few times. V is TRBV7-6 and J is TRBJ1-1, with D possibly TRBD1 on 6 matching bases. The ends were cut back, 2 bases at V and 1 base at J, with 8 bases in the middle. This CDR3 contains 14 residues. The germline V gene has CDR1 SGHVS and CDR2 FNYEAQ. The CDR3 DNA sequence: TGTGCCAGCAGCTTATCAGGGGAGAACACTGAAGCTTTCTTT. Translated, it gives CASSLSGENTEAFF.

The J gene is TRBJ2-7, the V gene TRBV13; tentative D call: TRBD2 (5 bases). Germline V gives CDR1 PRHDT, CDR2 FYEKMQ (reference sequence). V lost 3 bases and J lost 7, with 7 bases in between. This CDR3 spans 11 amino acids. The CDR3 is CASSFRREQYF. In DNA form, the CDR3 reads TGTGCCAGCAGCTTCAGGAGGGAGCAGTACTTC.

Only a few counts were recorded for this clone. This rearrangement joins TRBV10-3 to TRBJ1-1, with 10 nucleotides matching TRBD1. V shed 11 bases and J 0 bases; nucleotides not matched to a gene: 3. Germline V gene lookup returns CDR1 ENHRY and CDR2 SYGVKD. The CDR3 runs 13 residues. CDR3 DNA: TGTGCCGCCGACAGGGGGCTGAACACTGAAGCTTTCTTT. Translation: CAADRGLNTEAFF.

This clone has more than one count but fewer than ten. The sample holds other DNA sequences that translate to the same CDR3. CDR3 in DNA: TGTGCCAGCAGCTTGGCCGGGAATGAAAAACTGTTTTTT. Its protein product is CASSLAGNEKLFF. This chain joins TRBV5-6 and TRBJ1-4; D gene unclear. V lost 0 bases and J lost 5, with 5 bases in between. CDR1 is SGHDT, CDR2 YYEEEE, per germline. This CDR3 spans 13 amino acids. Looking up the rest from reference TRBV5-6 and TRBJ1-4 gives the full variable domain: DAGVTQSPTHLIKTRGQQVTLRCSPKSGHDTVSWYQQALGQGPQFIFQYYEEEERQRGNFPDRFSGHQFPNYSSELNVNALLLGDSALYLCASSLAGNEKLFFGSGTQLSVL.

CDR3 sequence (DNA): TGTGCCAGCAGAACTGACGTGAGGGCAGGCCTCTACGGGAGCTCCTACGAGCAGTACTTC. Translated: CASRTDVRAGLYGSSYEQYF. The chain couples TRBV5-5 to TRBJ2-7, with D perhaps TRBD2 (6 bases). This CDR3 is built from 20 residues. Trimming pared 5 bases from V and 0 bases from J, leaving 30 bases between. The germline V gene encodes CDR1 SGHKS and CDR2 YYEKEE (reference sequence). Supplemented by reference TRBV5-5 and TRBJ2-7, the full variable domain reads DAGVTQSPTHLIKTRGQQVTLRCSPISGHKSVSWYQQVLGQGPQFIFQYYEKEERGRGNFPDRFSARQFPNYSSELNVNALLLGDSALYLCASRTDVRAGLYGSSYEQYFGPGTRLTVT.

The V and J genes are TRBV4-1 and TRBJ1-2, with 12 nucleotides matching TRBD1. This CDR3 region has 15 residues. With 4 bases clipped from V and 8 bases from J, the junction kept 8 bases outside the gene matches. CDR1 is MGHRA, CDR2 YSYEKL, per germline. CDR3 bases: TGCGCCAGCAGCCGGTCGGGACAGGGGGCAGAGGGCTACACCTTC. Its protein is CASSRSGQGAEGYTF.

This chain links TRBV7-3 with TRBJ2-3; 8 nucleotides match TRBD1. The CDR3 consists of 16 residues. Germline V gene lookup returns CDR1 SGHTA and CDR2 FQGTGA. The V gene end was trimmed by 0 bases and the J gene end by 4 bases; junction bases not matched to a gene: 6. CDR3 sequence reads: CASSLTGTGVADTQYF. The CDR3 bases are TGTGCCAGCAGCTTAACCGGGACAGGAGTTGCAGATACGCAGTATTTT.

The V and J genes are TRBV7-8 and TRBJ1-3; TRBD1 agrees at 8 bases. This CDR3 spans 17 amino acids. V lost 1 base, J lost 0 bases, and 5 bases stayed unmatched. CDR1 and CDR2 (germline): SGHVS, FQNEAQ. CDR3 in amino acids: CASSLGTGLLSGNTIYF. The CDR3 DNA sequence: TGTGCCAGCAGCTTAGGGACAGGGTTGCTCTCTGGAAACACCATATATTTT.

The chain carries TRBV5-1 and TRBJ1-3; TRBD1 matches at 7 bases. Germline CDR1 reads SGHRS; CDR2 reads YFSETQ. Losses at the gene ends were 0 bases for V and 1 base for J; bases not matched to a gene: 4. There are 16 residues in the CDR3. CDR3 protein: CASSLVDRLSGNTIYF. The CDR3 region has the DNA TGCGCCAGCAGCTTGGTGGACAGGCTTTCTGGAAACACCATATATTTT.

The chain links TRBV25-1 to TRBJ1-2; D gene uncertain. The germline gives CDR1 MGHDK, CDR2 SYGVNS. V dropped 2 bases and J dropped 8 bases, with 9 bases sitting between them. The CDR3 covers 12 residues. The CDR3 coding sequence is TGTGCCAGCAGTGAAGCGGGGTTCGGCTACACCTTC. It encodes CASSEAGFGYTF.

About this clone: The sample carries other DNA sequences with the same CDR3. This chain joins TRBV6-5 and TRBJ1-3; TRBD1 might be the D (6 bases). This CDR3 is 15 amino acids long. The germline gives CDR1 MNHEY, CDR2 SVGAGI. Trimming cost V 0 bases and J 0 bases, with 6 bases left between them. CDR3 sequence (DNA): TGTGCCAGCAGTTACTCGGACAGCTCTGGAAACACCATATATTTT. This gives the protein CASSYSDSSGNTIYF.

The V call is TRBV14, the J call TRBJ1-1, with D unclear. Trimming pared 1 base from V and 1 base from J, leaving 10 bases between. Germline CDR1 is SGHDN and CDR2 is FVKESK. CDR3 length: 15 residues. The DNA of the CDR3 is TGTGCCAGCAGCCAAGTTGGCCAGGCGAACACTGAAGCTTTCTTT. It specifies CASSQVGQANTEAFF.

The chain recombines TRBV11-1 with TRBJ2-5; TRBD2 agrees at 7 bases. Germline V lookup: CDR1 SGHAT, CDR2 FQDESV (reference sequence). This CDR3 has 14 residues. Trimming removed 6 bases from V and 1 base from J; junction bases left unmatched: 5. The CDR3 here is CASRGREAQETQYF. CDR3 nucleotide sequence: TGTGCCAGCAGGGGGAGGGAGGCCCAAGAGACCCAGTACTTC.

This CDR3 is CASSGDTDTQYF. The CDR3 bases are TGCGCCAGCAGCGGGGACACAGATACGCAGTATTTT. The gene calls are TRBV10-1 and TRBJ2-3, with a weak D call TRBD2 (5 bases). The CDR3 runs to 12 residues. CDR1 is WNHNN, CDR2 SYGVQD, per germline (reference sequence). Trimming pared 6 bases from V and 2 bases from J, leaving 6 bases between.

CDR3 in amino acids: CSVITGAYPYEQYF. The DNA for the CDR3 is TGCAGCGTTATCACAGGGGCCTATCCCTACGAGCAGTACTTC. The chain combines TRBV29-1 with TRBJ2-5; TRBD1 matches 7 bases. TRBJ2-7 matches the DNA end more closely, so the J call is doubtful. This CDR3 has 14 amino acids. CDR1 and CDR2 from the germline V gene are SQVTM and ANQGSEA.

The CDR3 nucleotides are TGTGCCAGCAGCTTGGTAGCGGGACCGGGAGAGCAGTACTTC. Amino acids: CASSLVAGPGEQYF. The chain joins TRBV5-6 to TRBJ2-7; 8 bases agree with TRBD2. The germline V gene has CDR1 SGHDT and CDR2 YYEEEE. The CDR3 is 14 amino acids. The V segment lost 0 bases and the J segment 7 bases; nucleotides outside the gene matches: 6.

The J gene is TRBJ2-3, the V gene TRBV5-1, with 7 bases that match TRBD1. V trimming: 6 bases; J trimming: 1 base; junction bases outside the gene matches: 8. CDR1 is SGHRS and CDR2 is YFSETQ in the germline V gene. The CDR3 covers 15 residues. CDR3 region: CASNRQGEGTDTQYF. CDR3 bases: TGCGCCAGCAACCGACAGGGTGAGGGCACAGATACGCAGTATTTT.

The chain employs TRBV18 and TRBJ1-1, with 8 bases aligning to TRBD1. This CDR3 is built from 15 residues. From germline, CDR1 is KGHSH and CDR2 LQKENI. The trim removed 3 bases at V and 1 base at J, leaving 4 bases unmatched. Here the CDR3 reads CASSPMTGANTEAFF. CDR3 DNA sequence: TGTGCCAGCTCACCTATGACAGGGGCGAACACTGAAGCTTTCTTT.